The rows below give T cell receptor beta chains drawn from one sample of a study of identifying expanded T cells in peripheral blood. Repertoires were generated with immunoSEQ multiplex PCR, while TCRdb's copy carries only in-frame clones and drops some. The data show 95,000 to 150,000 clones, with about four fifths seen just once and 3% to 4% held by the top ten. The sample comprised blood. These receptor sequences come from a person aged 18 to 70 in good health. The CDR3 runs from the conserved cysteine through the conserved F or W. A D gene is named only where the DNA matches it firmly. Clone size is shown for a subset of rows, as once, few, many or a class of expanded clone.

cdr3_nt: TGTGCCAGCTCACTCAGGGGTCAGTCCCCCAATGAGCAGTTCTTC
cdr3_aa: CASSLRGQSPNEQFF
v_call: TRBV6-5
d_call: NA
j_call: TRBJ2-1
clone_size: NA

cdr3_nt: TGTGCCAGCAGCTACAGGGGGCGAGGGGAGAACACTGAAGCTTTCTTT
cdr3_aa: CASSYRGRGENTEAFF
v_call: TRBV7-9
d_call: TRBD1
j_call: TRBJ1-1
clone_size: NA

cdr3_nt: TGTGCCAGTAGCTTAGGACAGGGGAGGACGGGGACTGAAGCTTTCTTT
cdr3_aa: CASSLGQGRTGTEAFF
v_call: TRBV19
d_call: TRBD1
j_call: TRBJ1-1
clone_size: NA

cdr3_nt: TGCGCCAGCAGCTTGGCCTCACAGGGAGGGCAAGAGACCCAGTACTTC
cdr3_aa: CASSLASQGGQETQYF
v_call: TRBV5-1
d_call: NA
j_call: TRBJ2-5
clone_size: once

cdr3_nt: TGTGCCAGCAGCTCCACTGGGACAGGGGTGGGAAATGAGCAGTTCTTC
cdr3_aa: CASSSTGTGVGNEQFF
v_call: TRBV11-2
d_call: TRBD1
j_call: TRBJ2-1
clone_size: NA

cdr3_nt: TGTGCCAGTAGTATAGATGGTCACTACGAGCAGTACTTC
cdr3_aa: CASSIDGHYEQYF
v_call: TRBV19
d_call: NA
j_call: TRBJ2-7
clone_size: once

cdr3_nt: TGTGCCAGCAGCTTCAGGCAGCTGAACACTGAAGCTTTCTTT
cdr3_aa: CASSFRQLNTEAFF
v_call: TRBV7-9
d_call: NA
j_call: TRBJ1-1
clone_size: NA

cdr3_nt: TGTGCCAGCAGCGCCACGGGTTTGTATTCACCCCTCCACTTT
cdr3_aa: CASSATGLYSPLHF
v_call: TRBV7-9
d_call: NA
j_call: TRBJ1-6
clone_size: once

cdr3_nt: TGTGCCACCAGTTACAAAGGTTCAGGTCAGCCCCAGCATTTT
cdr3_aa: CATSYKGSGQPQHF
v_call: TRBV15
d_call: NA
j_call: TRBJ1-5
clone_size: NA

cdr3_nt: TGTGCCAGATTAACCTCGGGACAGGGTGGGGAGCAGTACTTC
cdr3_aa: CARLTSGQGGEQYF
v_call: TRBV25-1
d_call: TRBD1
j_call: TRBJ2-7
clone_size: few

cdr3_nt: TGTGCCAGCAGCTACATCTCTGGAAACACCATATATTTT
cdr3_aa: CASSYISGNTIYF
v_call: TRBV7-9
d_call: NA
j_call: TRBJ1-3
clone_size: few

cdr3_nt: TGTGCCAGCAGTTACAAGGACAGGGGAGGCTCACCCCTCCACTTT
cdr3_aa: CASSYKDRGGSPLHF
v_call: TRBV6-5
d_call: TRBD1
j_call: TRBJ1-6
clone_size: NA

cdr3_nt: TGTGCCAGCAGCTTATCGACAGGGCTAAGCAATCAGCCCCAGCATTTT
cdr3_aa: CASSLSTGLSNQPQHF
v_call: TRBV11-2
d_call: TRBD1
j_call: TRBJ1-5
clone_size: NA

cdr3_nt: TGTGCCAGCAGCTCGGGGGTTCGGGAGCTGTTTTTT
cdr3_aa: CASSSGVRELFF
v_call: TRBV7-9
d_call: NA
j_call: TRBJ2-2
clone_size: NA

cdr3_nt: TGTGCCAGCAGCCCACAGCCCTCTGGGGCCAACGTCCTGACTTTC
cdr3_aa: CASSPQPSGANVLTF
v_call: TRBV5-6
d_call: NA
j_call: TRBJ2-6
clone_size: once

cdr3_nt: TGTGCCTCCAAGGGTAGCACCGGGGAGCTGTTTTTT
cdr3_aa: CASKGSTGELFF
v_call: TRBV10-3
d_call: NA
j_call: TRBJ2-2
clone_size: NA

cdr3_nt: TGCGCCAGCAGCCAAGATGGATCAGGGGGCTATGGCTACACCTTC
cdr3_aa: CASSQDGSGGYGYTF
v_call: TRBV4-3
d_call: TRBD1
j_call: TRBJ1-2
clone_size: few

cdr3_nt: TGCGCCAGCAGCCAAGGTTCGTCTGGGGGGACGGCGGGCACAGATACGCAGTATTTT
cdr3_aa: CASSQGSSGGTAGTDTQYF
v_call: TRBV4-3
d_call: NA
j_call: TRBJ2-3
clone_size: NA

cdr3_nt: TGTGCCACCGCGGAGTTTTCCGAGCAGTACTTC
cdr3_aa: CATAEFSEQYF
v_call: TRBV10-3
d_call: NA
j_call: TRBJ2-7
clone_size: many

cdr3_nt: TGTGCCAGCAGGGCGGACTCGAACTATGGCTACACCTTC
cdr3_aa: CASRADSNYGYTF
v_call: TRBV6-5
d_call: NA
j_call: TRBJ1-2
clone_size: NA

cdr3_nt: TGTGCCTGCGCAGGTCCTAATGAAAAACTGTTTTTT
cdr3_aa: CACAGPNEKLFF
v_call: TRBV30
d_call: NA
j_call: TRBJ1-4
clone_size: few

cdr3_nt: TGTGCCAGCAGATCAGCGGGGGGGCAGGAGACCCAGTACTTC
cdr3_aa: CASRSAGGQETQYF
v_call: TRBV6-5
d_call: TRBD2
j_call: TRBJ2-5
clone_size: once

cdr3_nt: TGTGCCAGCAGCCTTCACTCAGGACAGCTTAACTATGGCTACACCTTC
cdr3_aa: CASSLHSGQLNYGYTF
v_call: TRBV11-2
d_call: NA
j_call: TRBJ1-2
clone_size: NA

cdr3_nt: TGTGCCAGCAGTGACAGGGCGGGAGATGGCTACACCTTC
cdr3_aa: CASSDRAGDGYTF
v_call: TRBV2
d_call: NA
j_call: TRBJ1-2
clone_size: NA

cdr3_nt: TGTGCCAGTACGACCTCAGGGAGGGGACCGGATGGCTACACCTTC
cdr3_aa: CASTTSGRGPDGYTF
v_call: TRBV19
d_call: NA
j_call: TRBJ1-2
clone_size: few

cdr3_nt: TGTGCCATGAGGACGGACTATGGCTACACCTTC
cdr3_aa: CAMRTDYGYTF
v_call: TRBV2
d_call: NA
j_call: TRBJ1-2
clone_size: NA

cdr3_nt: TGTGCCAGCAGCCAAGATCGTTACACTGAAGCTTTCTTT
cdr3_aa: CASSQDRYTEAFF
v_call: TRBV4-2
d_call: NA
j_call: TRBJ1-1
clone_size: NA

cdr3_nt: TGTGCCAGCAGCTTGGAGAGGGGCTGGGAAGCTTTCTTT
cdr3_aa: CASSLERGWEAFF
v_call: TRBV5-6
d_call: NA
j_call: TRBJ1-1
clone_size: NA

cdr3_nt: TGCGCCAGCAGCTCCCTCCCCTCGTCCAGGTTAAAAGAGACCCAGTACTTC
cdr3_aa: CASSSLPSSRLKETQYF
v_call: TRBV5-1
d_call: NA
j_call: TRBJ2-5
clone_size: NA

cdr3_nt: TGTGCCAGCAAATTACAGGGGGGGAATGAGCAGTTCTTC
cdr3_aa: CASKLQGGNEQFF
v_call: TRBV6-1
d_call: NA
j_call: TRBJ2-1
clone_size: NA

cdr3_nt: TGTGCCAGCAGCCTACTAACCGGGACTAGCGGGGCGGACTACAGGACCTACAATGAGCAGTTCTTC
cdr3_aa: CASSLLTGTSGADYRTYNEQFF
v_call: TRBV4-2
d_call: TRBD2
j_call: TRBJ2-1
clone_size: NA

cdr3_nt: TGTGCCAGCAGCGGACAGTTCGGGGGATATGAAAAACTGTTTTTT
cdr3_aa: CASSGQFGGYEKLFF
v_call: TRBV14
d_call: NA
j_call: TRBJ1-4
clone_size: NA

cdr3_nt: TGTGCCACCGCGGGGGGGAACTATGGCTACACCTTC
cdr3_aa: CATAGGNYGYTF
v_call: TRBV10-3
d_call: NA
j_call: TRBJ1-2
clone_size: NA

cdr3_nt: TGTGCCAGCAGTTTCGCAGGGGAGAACTATGGCTACACCTTC
cdr3_aa: CASSFAGENYGYTF
v_call: TRBV27
d_call: NA
j_call: TRBJ1-2
clone_size: NA

cdr3_nt: TGTGCCAGCAGCTTGGGAGGATTCATGGGAGGCTACACCTTC
cdr3_aa: CASSLGGFMGGYTF
v_call: TRBV7-2
d_call: NA
j_call: TRBJ1-2
clone_size: NA

cdr3_nt: TGCGCCAGCACCCCGACCCCCCGTTCTGGAAACACCATATATTTT
cdr3_aa: CASTPTPRSGNTIYF
v_call: TRBV5-1
d_call: NA
j_call: TRBJ1-3
clone_size: NA

cdr3_nt: TGTGCCTTCCTTCGGGCGGGGGCCCGGGCAGATACGCAGTATTTT
cdr3_aa: CAFLRAGARADTQYF
v_call: TRBV10-3
d_call: NA
j_call: TRBJ2-3
clone_size: few

cdr3_nt: TGTGCCAGCAGCTCCCATTCCGAGCAGTACTTC
cdr3_aa: CASSSHSEQYF
v_call: TRBV11-2
d_call: NA
j_call: TRBJ2-7
clone_size: NA

cdr3_nt: TGTGCCAGCAGTTACACAAGGGGGGGCGGTCAGCCCCAGCATTTT
cdr3_aa: CASSYTRGGGQPQHF
v_call: TRBV6-6
d_call: NA
j_call: TRBJ1-5
clone_size: NA

cdr3_nt: TGTGCCAGCAGCTATCCTGGGGGGTGGAGAGGCCGCACAGATACGCAGTATTTT
cdr3_aa: CASSYPGGWRGRTDTQYF
v_call: TRBV5-6
d_call: NA
j_call: TRBJ2-3
clone_size: NA

cdr3_nt: TGTGCCAGCAGCCCCGCCTACATGAGCTCCTATAATTCACCCCTCCACTTT
cdr3_aa: CASSPAYMSSYNSPLHF
v_call: TRBV7-8
d_call: NA
j_call: TRBJ1-6
clone_size: NA

cdr3_nt: TGTGCCAGCAGTTACTCGGGGTTTCAGGGCTATGGCTACACCTTC
cdr3_aa: CASSYSGFQGYGYTF
v_call: TRBV6-5
d_call: NA
j_call: TRBJ1-2
clone_size: few

cdr3_nt: TGCGCCAGCAGCCCATGGACCCAAAACAATGAGCAGTTCTTC
cdr3_aa: CASSPWTQNNEQFF
v_call: TRBV5-1
d_call: NA
j_call: TRBJ2-1
clone_size: NA

cdr3_nt: TGTGCCAACCTCGACAGGGGAATCACCGGGGAGCTGTTTTTT
cdr3_aa: CANLDRGITGELFF
v_call: TRBV2
d_call: TRBD1
j_call: TRBJ2-2
clone_size: NA

cdr3_nt: TGTGCCAGCAGTTACTCGCAGGGGGCGGGTTACAATGAGCAGTTCTTC
cdr3_aa: CASSYSQGAGYNEQFF
v_call: TRBV6-5
d_call: TRBD1
j_call: TRBJ2-1
clone_size: NA